One and the same sample provided the 26 T cell receptor beta chains below, sequenced in a study of blood T cell repertoires in COVID-19. Method: immunoSEQ multiplex PCR; TCRdb's copy keeps in-frame clones and lacks some. The sample has 250,000 to 350,000 clones; 90% are singletons. The sample taken for sequencing was peripheral blood. Receptor source: a woman younger than 45 with COVID-19, enrolled during active disease.

The V and J genes are TRBV5-1 and TRBJ1-3; TRBD1 agrees at 8 bases. The length of the CDR3 is 15 residues. V gave up 1 base and J gave up 9 bases; unmatched junction bases: 9. From germline, CDR1 is SGHRS and CDR2 YFSETQ. CDR3 loop: CASSLTTGDGFTIYF. CDR3 DNA: TGCGCCAGCAGCTTGACGACAGGGGACGGATTCACCATATATTTT. The full variable domain, completed using reference TRBV5-1 and TRBJ1-3, is KAGVTQTPRYLIKTRGQQVTLSCSPISGHRSVSWYQQTPGQGLQFLFEYFSETQRNKGNFPGRFSGRQFSNSRSEMNVSTLELGDSALYLCASSLTTGDGFTIYFGEGSWLTVV.

The rearrangement links TRBV19 to TRBJ2-4; D ambiguous. Germline V gene lookup returns CDR1 LNHDA and CDR2 SQIVND (reference sequence). The V end was cut by 10 bases, the J end by 5 bases, with 21 bases between. The CDR3 runs to 15 residues. The CDR3 sequence is CATRLMGGLENIQYF. The CDR3 bases are TGTGCCACACGACTTATGGGTGGATTGGAAAACATTCAGTACTTC.

The gene calls are TRBV2 and TRBJ2-5; D may be TRBD1 (6 bases). Germline assignment: CDR1 SNHLY and CDR2 FYNNEI. Trimming pared 8 bases from V and 5 bases from J, leaving 9 bases between. The CDR3 contains 11 residues. The chain's CDR3 is CASHREETQYF. The CDR3 DNA reads TGTGCCAGCCACAGGGAGGAGACCCAGTACTTC.

V and J are TRBV6-4 and TRBJ2-1; 9 nucleotides agree with TRBD1. Germline trimming cut 0 bases from V and 6 bases from J; bases unmatched to any gene: 0. Germline values: CDR1 MRHNA, CDR2 SNTAGT. The length of the CDR3 is 14 residues. Written as DNA, the CDR3 is TGTGCCAGCAGTGACTCGACAGGGGGCAATGAGCAGTTCTTC. It specifies CASSDSTGGNEQFF.

The rearrangement joins TRBV20-1 to TRBJ1-2; D is perhaps TRBD1 (6 bases). The germline V gene encodes CDR1 DFQATT and CDR2 SNEGSKA (reference sequence). The ends were cut back, 3 bases at V and 3 bases at J, with 11 bases in the middle. The length of the CDR3 is 13 residues. CDR3 DNA sequence: TGCAGTGCTAGTTGGGACATGGACTATGGCTACACCTTC. This encodes CSASWDMDYGYTF.

V is TRBV19 and J is TRBJ2-1, with TRBD2 matching over 11 bases. The germline gives CDR1 LNHDA, CDR2 SQIVND (reference sequence). This CDR3 has 15 amino acids. V trimming: 4 bases; J trimming: 6 bases; junction bases outside the gene matches: 5. CDR3 sequence reads: CASSTGTSGTNEQFF. CDR3 coding DNA: TGTGCCAGTAGTACCGGGACTAGCGGTACCAATGAGCAGTTCTTC.

The J gene is TRBJ2-7, the V gene TRBV28; a weak D match, TRBD2 (6 bases). The CDR3 totals 12 residues. CDR1 and CDR2 (germline): MDHEN, SYDVKM. Trimming cost V 4 bases and J 3 bases, with 7 bases left between them. Here the CDR3 reads CASSSGDYEQYF. The CDR3 DNA sequence: TGTGCCAGCAGTTCGGGAGACTACGAGCAGTACTTC.

This chain joins TRBV2 and TRBJ1-5, with D uncertain. This CDR3 comprises 15 residues. Germline CDR1 is SNHLY and CDR2 is FYNNEI. Deletions cut 5 bases from V and 3 bases from J, with 14 bases between. The CDR3 reads CASSTPLGDNQPQHF. CDR3 nucleotide sequence: TGTGCCAGCAGTACTCCTCTCGGGGACAATCAGCCCCAGCATTTT.

This clone was detected only once. This rearrangement joins TRBV5-1 to TRBJ2-2; 13 nucleotides match TRBD2. This CDR3 is 16 amino acids long. From germline, CDR1 is SGHRS and CDR2 YFSETQ. J was trimmed by 7 bases and V by 4 bases; bases with no gene match: 7. The CDR3 spells CASSRTSGSSVGELFF. The CDR3, as DNA: TGCGCCAGCAGCCGGACTAGCGGGAGTAGTGTCGGGGAGCTGTTTTTT.

This chain links TRBV27 with TRBJ1-1; a possible D gene is TRBD1 (5 bases). The germline CDR1 and CDR2 sequences are MNHEY and SMNVEV (reference sequence). Trimming took 6 bases from V and 5 from J, leaving 19 bases between them. The CDR3 length is 15 residues. The CDR3 sequence: CASRIIGGGWTEAFF. CDR3 bases: TGTGCCAGCAGGATAATTGGGGGAGGGTGGACTGAAGCTTTCTTT.

This chain joins TRBV27 and TRBJ2-7; 13 bases fit TRBD2. V lost 5 bases to trimming and J lost 0 bases; unmatched junction nucleotides: 4. Germline V gene sequence: CDR1 MNHEY, CDR2 SMNVEV (reference sequence). There are 16 residues in the CDR3. CDR3 loop: CASSLGTSGTSYEQYF. DNA for the CDR3: TGTGCCAGCAGTCTCGGGACTAGCGGGACCTCCTACGAGCAGTACTTC.

V usage is TRBV6-5 and J usage is TRBJ2-5, with 8 bases that match TRBD1. Germline lookup yields CDR1 MNHEY and CDR2 SVGAGI. Trimming took 8 bases from V and 5 from J; bases not matched to a gene: 7. The CDR3 runs to 13 residues. In DNA form, the CDR3 reads TGTGCCAGCTACAGGGGGGTAGGGGAGACCCAGTACTTC. Translated: CASYRGVGETQYF.

The J gene is TRBJ2-5, the V gene TRBV9, with 11 bases matching TRBD2. Germline trimming cut 3 bases from V and 9 bases from J; bases unmatched to any gene: 7. The CDR3 spans 14 residues. CDR1 is SGDLS and CDR2 is YYNGEE in the germline V gene. The CDR3 loop reads CASSEASGGTAQYF. In DNA, the CDR3 is TGTGCCAGCAGCGAGGCTAGCGGGGGGACGGCCCAGTACTTC.

The chain links TRBV28 to TRBJ2-2; maybe TRBD1 (6 bases). The V gene lost 4 bases and the J gene lost 2 bases, with 8 bases spanning the gap. CDR1 and CDR2 (germline): MDHEN, SYDVKM. The CDR3 has 14 amino acids. The CDR3 DNA follows: TGTGCCAGCAGTTGGACAGAAAACACCGGGGAGCTGTTTTTT. Translating it yields CASSWTENTGELFF.

With respect to this clone: The junction departs from germline at one end; a sequencing error may be responsible. The chain has TRBV5-1 and TRBJ1-1, with D perhaps TRBD1 (5 bases). The CDR3 is made up of 16 amino acids. The germline gives CDR1 SGHRS, CDR2 YFSETQ. The chain's CDR3 is CARSLAGGEWDTEAFF. The CDR3 region has the DNA TGCGCCCGCAGCTTGGCCGGGGGGGAATGGGATACTGAAGCTTTCTTT.

The chain joins TRBV20-1 to TRBJ2-7; D is perhaps TRBD1 (6 bases). This CDR3 is 11 amino acids long. CDR1 and CDR2 from the germline V gene are DFQATT and SNEGSKA (reference sequence). Trimming left V 7 bases short and J 8 bases short, with 15 bases between. The CDR3 DNA reads as TGCAGTGGGACAGAGGGTTTCCAGCAGTACTTC. Its translation: CSGTEGFQQYF.

The chain has TRBV7-3 and TRBJ1-1; 8 bases agree with TRBD1. CDR1 SGHTA and CDR2 FQGTGA come from the germline V gene. The trim removed 5 bases at V and 4 bases at J, leaving 6 bases unmatched. This CDR3 region has 14 residues. CDR3 region: CASSPQGAFTEAFF. DNA of the CDR3: TGTGCCAGCAGCCCGCAGGGGGCCTTCACTGAAGCTTTCTTT.

CDR3 nucleotide sequence: TGTGCCAGCAGTCAGAGGACAGGGGAAAAACTGTTTTTT. Encoded protein: CASSQRTGEKLFF. V gene TRBV28 combines with J gene TRBJ1-4; 8 nucleotides line up with TRBD1. CDR1 is MDHEN, CDR2 SYDVKM, per germline. Trimming took 5 bases from V and 8 from J; bases not matched to a gene: 4. This CDR3 has 13 residues.

V usage is TRBV6-5 and J usage is TRBJ2-1; D might be TRBD2 (7 bases). The CDR3 has 14 residues. Germline V lookup: CDR1 MNHEY, CDR2 SVGAGI. V was clipped by 8 bases and J by 8 bases, with 19 bases between them. The CDR3 bases are TGTGCCAGCCTAGCGGCGGGGGCCTCGGATGAGCAGTTCTTC. This gives the protein CASLAAGASDEQFF.

The genes are TRBV10-3 and TRBJ2-3; possibly TRBD2 for D (6 bases). The germline V gene has CDR1 ENHRY and CDR2 SYGVKD. V gave up 4 bases and J gave up 0 bases, with 11 bases separating them. This CDR3 has 15 residues. CDR3 bases: TGTGCCATCAGTGGGGGGGAAATGAGCACAGATACGCAGTATTTT. Translating it yields CAISGGEMSTDTQYF.

The chain couples TRBV6-5 to TRBJ1-2; 11 bases are shared with TRBD1. Per the germline V gene, CDR1 is MNHEY and CDR2 is SVGAGI. Trimming at V came to 8 bases and at J to 7 bases, leaving 6 bases not matched to a gene. This CDR3 contains 13 residues. CDR3 residues: CASRGQGAGGYTF. CDR3 nucleotides: TGTGCCAGCCGAGGACAGGGGGCAGGTGGCTACACCTTC.

The J gene is TRBJ1-4, the V gene TRBV4-3; 11 bases align to TRBD1. V shed 2 bases, J shed 8 bases, and the junction held 10 bases outside the gene matches. This CDR3 is 17 amino acids long. Germline CDR1 reads LGHNA; CDR2 reads YSLEER. The CDR3 DNA reads TGCGCCAGCAGCCAAAACCCGGGGACAGGGGGAGGGGAAAAACTGTTTTTT. This sequence encodes CASSQNPGTGGGEKLFF.

On this clone itself: This specimen includes other DNA sequences encoding the same CDR3. This rearrangement joins TRBV6-1 to TRBJ2-7; TRBD2 agrees at 11 bases. The CDR3 runs 16 residues. The trim removed 3 bases at V and 1 base at J, leaving 5 bases unmatched. CDR1 and CDR2 (germline): MNHNS, SASEGT. CDR3 residues: CASSELLAGGSYEQYF. The CDR3, as DNA: TGTGCCAGCAGTGAGCTTCTAGCGGGAGGATCCTACGAGCAGTACTTC.

The chain carries TRBV6-2 or TRBV6-3 and TRBJ1-2, with TRBD1 identical over 8 bases. V was clipped by 5 bases and J by 4 bases; unmatched bases: 3. There are 13 residues in the CDR3. CDR1 and CDR2 (germline): MNHEY, SVGEGT. Here the CDR3 reads CASSRTGSYGYTF. The CDR3 DNA sequence: TGTGCCAGCAGTCGGACAGGGAGCTATGGCTACACCTTC.

This clone showed up just once. V and J are TRBV6-5 and TRBJ2-1; 9 nucleotides align to TRBD2. Germline V lookup: CDR1 MNHEY, CDR2 SVGAGI. V shed 4 bases, J shed 2 bases, and the junction held 0 bases outside the gene matches. The CDR3 contains 14 residues. Here the CDR3 DNA reads TGTGCCAGCAGTTCTAGCGGGACCTACAATGAGCAGTTCTTC. It yields the protein CASSSSGTYNEQFF.

V is TRBV10-3 and J is TRBJ1-2, with a tentative D call TRBD1 (6 bases). The germline V gene encodes CDR1 ENHRY and CDR2 SYGVKD. The CDR3 spans 15 residues. Trimming removed 4 bases at V and 6 bases at J, with 18 bases between. The CDR3 protein is CAISGTRGGIDGYTF. DNA of the CDR3: TGTGCCATCAGTGGGACCCGGGGGGGCATCGATGGCTACACCTTC.